This T cell receptor beta chain derives from a study of cytotoxic CD8 clonotypes in ibrutinib-treated CLL. Study background: Among the patients, 11 presented as relapsed/refractory and approximately 14 as treatment-naive; 17 showed unmutated IGHV.

Assay: immunoSEQ multiplex PCR; the TCRdb copy retains only in-frame clones and omits some. The sample includes approximately 170,000 clones, approximately 90% of them seen just once. This clone turned up a few times. Its cognate antigen is unknown. General study results and limits: Lymph node repertoires were not studied, and sampling times were unmatched.

The TCR was taken from a human donor with chronic lymphocytic leukemia. Here the sequenced sample was PBMCs, taken at disease progression, from a patient treated with ibrutinib.

DNA for the CDR3: TGCAGCGTCCGGACAGACTCTGGAAACACCATATATTTT. It specifies CSVRTDSGNTIYF. This rearrangement joins TRBV29-1 to TRBJ1-3; maybe TRBD1 (6 bases). CDR3 length equals 13 residues. CDR1 SQVTM and CDR2 ANQGSEA come from the germline V gene. Trimming took 6 bases from V and 0 from J, leaving 9 bases between them.